This T cell receptor (beta chain) was identified in a study of cytomegalovirus exposure and HLA in healthy donors. PCR was performed using 60 Vbeta and 13 Jbeta primers. Sequencing was performed with immunoSEQ multiplex PCR; in TCRdb, only in-frame clones are kept and a portion is missing. The table includes 85,000 to 100,000 clones, approximately 76% detected once. The clonotype was recovered from a man in his forties in good health and CMV-seropositive. Sequences were obtained from PBMCs.

CDR3 sequence reads: CATSREGVLAGFEQFF. The CDR3 DNA follows: TGTGCCACCAGCAGAGAAGGTGTTCTAGCGGGGTTTGAGCAGTTCTTC. The gene calls are TRBV15 and TRBJ2-1; 9 nucleotides align to TRBD2. Trimming at V came to 0 bases and at J to 9 bases, leaving 9 bases not matched to a gene. Per germline, CDR1 LNHNV and CDR2 YYDKDF (reference sequence). The CDR3 contains 16 residues.